This T cell receptor (beta chain) was documented in a study of cytomegalovirus exposure and HLA in healthy donors. General study findings and limits: In a later analysis, specific HLA alleles were associated with 15,000 to 20,000 TCR beta sequences at a 0.05 false discovery rate.

The PCR had 60 Vbeta and 13 Jbeta primers. In the original workflow: Some 11 million of the approximately 80 million unique TCR beta chains counted in a later analysis were shared. Repertoires were generated with immunoSEQ multiplex PCR, while TCRdb's copy carries only in-frame clones and drops some. D and trimming come from the DNA, and the V and J calls and clone size come from that table. Counted here are about 55,000 clones, over 65% occurring once; the ten biggest clones make up about 37%. CDR3 length: 14 amino acids. Germline values: CDR1 SQVTM, CDR2 ANQGSEA. V was trimmed by 4 bases and J by 1 base, leaving 11 bases between them. As concerns this clone: As yet, its antigen is unknown.

The gene calls are TRBV29-1 and TRBJ1-5, with TRBD1 as a possible D gene (5 bases). Specimen: PBMCs. This TCR was recovered from a man in his forties in good health and CMV-seropositive. This CDR3 reads CSVAGGESNQPQHF. The CDR3 nucleotides read TGCAGCGTTGCCGGGGGAGAAAGCAATCAGCCCCAGCATTTT.